These 9 T cell receptor beta chains were sequenced from one sample in a study of blood T cell repertoires in COVID-19. The method was immunoSEQ multiplex PCR; TCRdb's version includes in-frame clones alone and lacks a portion of them. Here the sample spans roughly 170,000 clones, over 75% being singletons. The sample comprised peripheral blood. The source is a woman aged 65 to 85 with acute or convalescent COVID-19.

With respect to this clone: The same CDR3 can be traced to other DNA sequences in this sample. The V call is TRBV7-9, the J call TRBJ2-5, with 9 bases lining up with TRBD1. Germline-derived CDR1 and CDR2 are SEHNR and FQNEAQ (reference sequence). CDR3 length: 14 residues. The V segment lost 3 bases and the J segment 5 bases; nucleotides outside the gene matches: 4. CDR3 sequence reads: CASSLGQGVETQYF. DNA for the CDR3: TGTGCCAGCAGCTTGGGACAGGGCGTCGAGACCCAGTACTTC.

The V gene is TRBV27, the J gene TRBJ1-3; D may be TRBD1 (6 bases). Germline V gene sequence: CDR1 MNHEY, CDR2 SMNVEV (reference sequence). CDR3 length: 20 residues. Trimming took off 1 base at V and 0 bases at J, with 22 bases between the two ends. The CDR3 region has the DNA TGTGCCAGCAGTTTATGGATCGGACAGACCAAACCAAACTCTGGAAACACCATATATTTT. This translates into CASSLWIGQTKPNSGNTIYF.

The genes are TRBV7-8 and TRBJ2-1; possibly TRBD2 for D (6 bases). Germline CDR1 and CDR2: SGHVS and FQNEAQ. The CDR3 loop spans 16 amino acids. Trimming took off 8 bases at V and 6 bases at J, with 23 bases between the two ends. The CDR3 region is CASCRSRGSMCNEQFF. In DNA, the CDR3 is TGTGCCAGCTGCCGCTCGCGGGGATCGATGTGCAATGAGCAGTTCTTC.

The V gene is TRBV19, the J gene TRBJ2-1; D not resolved. The CDR3 has 11 amino acids. The germline gives CDR1 LNHDA, CDR2 SQIVND (reference sequence). The DNA for the CDR3 is TGTGCGTGCGGCTCGTACAATGAGCAGTTCTTC. Amino acid sequence: CACGSYNEQFF.

The V and J genes are TRBV5-1 and TRBJ2-3; 11 positions agree with TRBD1. This CDR3 is built from 17 residues. Germline CDR1 and CDR2: SGHRS and YFSETQ. Unmatched junction bases numbered 13, after V lost 2 bases and J lost 8 bases. The CDR3 DNA follows: TGCGCCAGCAGCTTATTTACCGGGACAGGGGGTGATTCTACGCAGTATTTT. Translation: CASSLFTGTGGDSTQYF. Supplemented by reference TRBV5-1 and TRBJ2-3, the full variable domain reads KAGVTQTPRYLIKTRGQQVTLSCSPISGHRSVSWYQQTPGQGLQFLFEYFSETQRNKGNFPGRFSGRQFSNSRSEMNVSTLELGDSALYLCASSLFTGTGGDSTQYFGPGTRLTVL.

V usage is TRBV19 and J usage is TRBJ2-2; maybe TRBD2 (5 bases). Between the trimmed V and J ends, which lost 5 bases and 1 base, there was a span of 11 bases. The CDR3 sequence is 15 residues long. Germline CDR1 and CDR2: LNHDA and SQIVND (reference sequence). CDR3 sequence (DNA): TGTGCCAGTAGTCCGGGATCCTTGAACACCGGGGAGCTGTTTTTT. Protein sequence: CASSPGSLNTGELFF.

About this clone: The same CDR3 also results from other DNA sequences found in this sample. V usage is TRBV29-1 and J usage is TRBJ1-2, with D perhaps TRBD1 (6 bases). The germline CDR1 and CDR2 sequences are SQVTM and ANQGSEA. CDR3 size: 13 residues. V lost 3 bases and J lost 2, with 10 bases in between. In DNA form, the CDR3 reads TGCAGCGTTGAGGGGGCCGGGAACTATGGCTACACCTTC. As protein: CSVEGAGNYGYTF.

The rearrangement uses TRBV11-2 and TRBJ2-7, with 8 bases lining up with TRBD1. Germline-derived CDR1 and CDR2 are SGHAT and FQNNGV. CDR3 length: 15 amino acids. J was trimmed by 5 bases and V by 2 bases; bases with no gene match: 8. Written as DNA, the CDR3 is TGTGCCAGCAGCTTACGTGACAGGGGAAGCCACGAGCAGTACTTC. It is translated as CASSLRDRGSHEQYF.

The chain links TRBV19 to TRBJ2-7; D perhaps matches TRBD1 (6 bases). V dropped 9 bases and J dropped 4 bases, with 16 bases sitting between them. Germline V gene lookup returns CDR1 LNHDA and CDR2 SQIVND (reference sequence). This CDR3 has 13 amino acids. CDR3 in amino acids: CASQGTSRYEQYF. CDR3 coding DNA: TGTGCCAGCCAAGGGACATCAAGATACGAGCAGTACTTC.